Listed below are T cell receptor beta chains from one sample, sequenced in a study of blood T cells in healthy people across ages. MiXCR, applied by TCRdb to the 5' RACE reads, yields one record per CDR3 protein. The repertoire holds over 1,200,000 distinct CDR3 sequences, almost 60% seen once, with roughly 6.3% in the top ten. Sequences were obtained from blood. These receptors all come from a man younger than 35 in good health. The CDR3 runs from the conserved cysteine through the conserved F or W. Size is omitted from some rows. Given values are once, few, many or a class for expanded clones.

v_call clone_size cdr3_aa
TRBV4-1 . CASSQDASNQPQHF
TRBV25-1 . CASSELGQDEQYF
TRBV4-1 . CASSQSTGKQYF
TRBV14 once CASSHGGPPLNTEAFF
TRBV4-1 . CASSQEGRGGGTDTQYF
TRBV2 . CASSWDQREQFF
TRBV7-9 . CASSPREYEQFF
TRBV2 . CASSEETHRGPEAFF
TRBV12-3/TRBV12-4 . CASTPGEGREYF
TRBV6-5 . CASSYSGITEAFF
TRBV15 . CATSRRTGGNEQFF
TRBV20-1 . CSARQGPWNTEAFF
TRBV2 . CASSEGQGSTGELFF
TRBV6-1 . CANSVRDSGPYEQYF
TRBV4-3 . CASSHAREYEQYF